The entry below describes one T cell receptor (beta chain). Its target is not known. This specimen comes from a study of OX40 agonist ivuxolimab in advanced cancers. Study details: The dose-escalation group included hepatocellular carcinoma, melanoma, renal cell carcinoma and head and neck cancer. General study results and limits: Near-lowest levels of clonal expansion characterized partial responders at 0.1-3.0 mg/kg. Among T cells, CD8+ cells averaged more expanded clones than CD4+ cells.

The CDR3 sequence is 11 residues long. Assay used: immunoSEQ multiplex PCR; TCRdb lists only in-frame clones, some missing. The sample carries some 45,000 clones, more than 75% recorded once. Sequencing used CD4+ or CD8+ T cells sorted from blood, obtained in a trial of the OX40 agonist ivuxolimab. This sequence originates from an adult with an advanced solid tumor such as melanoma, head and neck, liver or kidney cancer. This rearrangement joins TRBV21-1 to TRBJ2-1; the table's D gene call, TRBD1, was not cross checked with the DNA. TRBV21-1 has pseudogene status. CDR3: CASPNSNEQFF. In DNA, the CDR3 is TGTGCCAGCCCAAATTCCAATGAGCAGTTCTTC.